The 5 T cell receptor beta chains below all came from one sample that was sequenced in a study of T cells in narcolepsy. Sequencing was performed with immunoSEQ multiplex PCR; in TCRdb, only in-frame clones are kept and a portion is missing. The sample shows around 18,000 clones, 70% to 90% of them seen only once. The sequencing sample was made of memory (CD45RA-) CD4+ T cells from blood. These receptors came from a human donor in good health.

The V call is TRBV2, the J call TRBJ1-1; D is uncertain. Germline values: CDR1 SNHLY, CDR2 FYNNEI. The CDR3 runs 14 residues. V shed 6 bases and J shed 4 bases, with 15 bases lying between them. For the CDR3, the DNA is TGTGCCAGCAGGAGGAGTGGGCCCAGCACTGAAGCTTTCTTT. Translated: CASRRSGPSTEAFF.

The chain combines TRBV2 with TRBJ2-1; 8 nucleotides agree with TRBD2. V lost 5 bases, J lost 1 base, and 1 base stayed unmatched. Germline CDR1 and CDR2: SNHLY and FYNNEI. This CDR3 is 14 amino acids long. The CDR3 coding sequence is TGTGCCAGCAGTAGCGGGAGATCCTACAATGAGCAGTTCTTC. Its translation is CASSSGRSYNEQFF.

This clone was picked up one time. This chain's CDR3 is CASRTHLIRGRANYGYTF. The CDR3 DNA reads TGTGCCAGCAGAACCCACCTTATCAGGGGTAGGGCTAACTATGGCTACACCTTC. The gene calls are TRBV28 and TRBJ1-2; D possibly corresponds to TRBD1 (6 bases). Germline CDR1 reads MDHEN; CDR2 reads SYDVKM. This CDR3 is 18 amino acids long. V lost 6 bases to trimming and J lost 0 bases, with 23 bases between them.

The chain has TRBV30 and TRBJ2-1; D may be TRBD1 or TRBD2 (5 bases each). V lost 4 bases to trimming and J lost 16 bases, with 20 bases between them. The CDR3 runs 12 residues. CDR1 GTSNPN and CDR2 SVGIG come from the germline V gene (reference sequence). CDR3 region: CAWIRSGTSQFF. The DNA of the CDR3 is TGTGCCTGGATACGGTCCGGGACGTCCCAATTCTTC.

This chain connects TRBV19 to TRBJ2-2; 8 nucleotides match TRBD1. Per germline, CDR1 LNHDA and CDR2 SQIVND (reference sequence). J lost 7 bases, V lost 5 bases, and 6 bases had no gene match. CDR3 length: 14 amino acids. In DNA, the CDR3 is TGTGCCAGTAGTCGGAACAGGGGGAACGGGGAGCTGTTTTTT. It encodes CASSRNRGNGELFF. Full variable domain (remainder filled in from reference TRBV19 and TRBJ2-2): DGGITQSPKYLFRKEGQNVTLSCEQNLNHDAMYWYRQDPGQGLRLIYYSQIVNDFQKGDIAEGYSVSREKKESFPLTVTSAQKNPTAFYLCASSRNRGNGELFFGEGSRLTVL.